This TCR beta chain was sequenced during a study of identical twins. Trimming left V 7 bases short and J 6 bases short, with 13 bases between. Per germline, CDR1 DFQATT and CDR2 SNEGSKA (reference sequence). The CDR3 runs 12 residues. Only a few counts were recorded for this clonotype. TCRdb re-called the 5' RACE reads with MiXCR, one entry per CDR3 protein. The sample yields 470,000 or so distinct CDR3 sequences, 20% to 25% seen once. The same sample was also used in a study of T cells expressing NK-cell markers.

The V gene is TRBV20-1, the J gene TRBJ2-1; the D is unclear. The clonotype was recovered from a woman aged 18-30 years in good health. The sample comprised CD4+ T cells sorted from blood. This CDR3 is CSVLPGTNEQFF. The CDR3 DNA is TGCAGTGTTCTGCCTGGCACCAATGAGCAGTTCTTC.